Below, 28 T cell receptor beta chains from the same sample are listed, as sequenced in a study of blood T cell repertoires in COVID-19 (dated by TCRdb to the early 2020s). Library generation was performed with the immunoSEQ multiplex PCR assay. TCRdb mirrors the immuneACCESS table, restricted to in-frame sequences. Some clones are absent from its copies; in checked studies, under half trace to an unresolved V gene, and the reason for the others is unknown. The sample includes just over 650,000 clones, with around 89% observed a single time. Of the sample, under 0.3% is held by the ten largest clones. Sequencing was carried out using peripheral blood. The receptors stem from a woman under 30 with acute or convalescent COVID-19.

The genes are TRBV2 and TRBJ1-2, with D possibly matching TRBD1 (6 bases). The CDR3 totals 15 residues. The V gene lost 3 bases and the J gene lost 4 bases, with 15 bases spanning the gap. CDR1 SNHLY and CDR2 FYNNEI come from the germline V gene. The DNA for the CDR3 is TGTGCCAGCAGTGAGCAGACAGGACTAGGCTATGGCTACACCTTC. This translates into CASSEQTGLGYGYTF.

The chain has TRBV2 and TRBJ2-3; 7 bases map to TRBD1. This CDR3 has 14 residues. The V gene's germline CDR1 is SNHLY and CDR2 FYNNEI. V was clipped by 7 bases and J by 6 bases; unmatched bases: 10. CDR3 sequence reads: CASKRDRVSDTQYF. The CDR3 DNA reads TGTGCCAGCAAGAGAGACAGGGTATCGGATACGCAGTATTTT. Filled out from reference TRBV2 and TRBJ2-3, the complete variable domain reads EPEVTQTPSHQVTQMGQEVILRCVPISNHLYFYWYRQILGQKVEFLVSFYNNEISEKSEIFDDQFSVERPDGSNFTLKIRSTKLEDSAMYFCASKRDRVSDTQYFGPGTRLTVL.

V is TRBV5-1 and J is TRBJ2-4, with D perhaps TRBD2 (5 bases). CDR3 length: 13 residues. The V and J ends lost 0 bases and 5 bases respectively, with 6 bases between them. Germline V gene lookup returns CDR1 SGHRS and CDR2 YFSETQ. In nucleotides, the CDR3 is TGCGCCAGCAGCTTGGCCGGGGAAAACATTCAGTACTTC. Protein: CASSLAGENIQYF.

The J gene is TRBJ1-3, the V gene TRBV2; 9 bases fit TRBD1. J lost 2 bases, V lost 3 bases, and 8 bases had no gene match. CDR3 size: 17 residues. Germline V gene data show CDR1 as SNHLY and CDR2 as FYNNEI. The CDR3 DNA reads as TGTGCCAGCAGTGAGGGGACAGGGTCGGTGCCTGGAAACACCATATATTTT. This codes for CASSEGTGSVPGNTIYF.

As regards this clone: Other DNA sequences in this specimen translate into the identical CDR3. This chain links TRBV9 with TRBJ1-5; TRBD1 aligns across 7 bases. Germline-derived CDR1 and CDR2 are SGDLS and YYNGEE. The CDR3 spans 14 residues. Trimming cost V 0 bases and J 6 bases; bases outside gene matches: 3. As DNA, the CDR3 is TGTGCCAGCAGCGTAGAGTCAGGGGGTCAGCCCCAGCATTTT. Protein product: CASSVESGGQPQHF.

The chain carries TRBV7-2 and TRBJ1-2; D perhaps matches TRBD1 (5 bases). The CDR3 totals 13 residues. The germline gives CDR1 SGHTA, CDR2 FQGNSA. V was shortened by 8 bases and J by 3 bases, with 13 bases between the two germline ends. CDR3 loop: CASRPTGDYGYTF. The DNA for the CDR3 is TGTGCCAGCCGCCCCACGGGGGACTATGGCTACACCTTC.

Here the CDR3 DNA reads TGTGCCAGCAGTTACTCAGCCCAGGGCAATCAGCCCCAGCATTTT. Protein sequence: CASSYSAQGNQPQHF. V gene TRBV6-5 combines with J gene TRBJ1-5; D not resolved. The CDR3 sequence is 15 residues long. Per germline, CDR1 MNHEY and CDR2 SVGAGI. V shed 0 bases and J shed 2 bases, with 8 bases lying between them.

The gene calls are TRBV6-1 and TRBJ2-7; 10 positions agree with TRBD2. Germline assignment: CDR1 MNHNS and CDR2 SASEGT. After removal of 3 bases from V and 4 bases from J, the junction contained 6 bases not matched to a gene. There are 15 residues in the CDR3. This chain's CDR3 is CASSDPGLALYEQYF. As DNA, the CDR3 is TGTGCCAGCAGTGATCCGGGACTAGCGTTGTACGAGCAGTACTTC.

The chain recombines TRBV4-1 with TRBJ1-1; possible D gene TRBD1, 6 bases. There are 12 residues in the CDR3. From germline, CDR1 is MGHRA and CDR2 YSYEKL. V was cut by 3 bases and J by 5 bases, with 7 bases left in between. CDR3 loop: CASSQGATEAFF. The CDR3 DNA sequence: TGCGCCAGCAGCCAGGGGGCGACTGAAGCTTTCTTT.

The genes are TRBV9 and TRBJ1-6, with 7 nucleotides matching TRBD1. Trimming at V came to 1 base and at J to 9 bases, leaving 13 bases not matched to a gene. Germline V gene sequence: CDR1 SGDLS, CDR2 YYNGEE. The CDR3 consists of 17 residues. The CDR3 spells CASSVSGFATGSSPLHF. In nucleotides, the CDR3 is TGTGCCAGCAGCGTATCGGGTTTTGCGACAGGGTCTTCACCCCTCCACTTT.

The CDR3 sequence is CASSPRLLANYGYTF. CDR3 bases: TGCGCCAGCAGCCCCCGACTTCTAGCTAACTATGGCTACACCTTC. V usage is TRBV5-1 and J usage is TRBJ1-2; D gene unclear. The CDR3 is made up of 15 amino acids. Germline V CDR1 and CDR2: SGHRS, YFSETQ. Trimming pared 4 bases from V and 0 bases from J, leaving 13 bases between. Together with reference TRBV5-1 and TRBJ1-2, the CDR3 gives the full variable domain: KAGVTQTPRYLIKTRGQQVTLSCSPISGHRSVSWYQQTPGQGLQFLFEYFSETQRNKGNFPGRFSGRQFSNSRSEMNVSTLELGDSALYLCASSPRLLANYGYTFGSGTRLTVV.

Written as DNA, the CDR3 is TGTGCCACCAGTTCACTAGCGGGGGACGTAGAGACCCAGTACTTC. This sequence encodes CATSSLAGDVETQYF. The chain couples TRBV24-1 to TRBJ2-5; 11 bases line up with TRBD2. This CDR3 spans 15 amino acids. From germline, CDR1 is KGHDR and CDR2 SFDVKD. J lost 4 bases, V lost 6 bases, and 6 bases had no gene match.

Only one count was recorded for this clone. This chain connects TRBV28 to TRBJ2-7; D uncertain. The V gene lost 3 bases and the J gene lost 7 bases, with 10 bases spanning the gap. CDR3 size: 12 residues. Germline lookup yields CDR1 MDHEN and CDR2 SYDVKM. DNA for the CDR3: TGTGCCAGCAGTTTTATGATGAGGGAGCAGTACTTC. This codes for CASSFMMREQYF.

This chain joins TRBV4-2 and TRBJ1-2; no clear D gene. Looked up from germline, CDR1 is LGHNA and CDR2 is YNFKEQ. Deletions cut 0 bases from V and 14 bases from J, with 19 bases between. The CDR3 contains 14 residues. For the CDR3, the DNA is TGTGCCAGCAGCCAAGATCTCCTGGCGGAGCGGGAAACCTTC. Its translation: CASSQDLLAERETF.

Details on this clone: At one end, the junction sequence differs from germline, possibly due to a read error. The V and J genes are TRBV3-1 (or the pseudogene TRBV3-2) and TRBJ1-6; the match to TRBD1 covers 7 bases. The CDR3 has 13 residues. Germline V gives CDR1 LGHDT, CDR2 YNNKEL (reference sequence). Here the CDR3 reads CASSLHKGQVTIF. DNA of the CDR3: TGTGCCAGCAGCCTCCATAAAGGACAGGTGACGATATTT.

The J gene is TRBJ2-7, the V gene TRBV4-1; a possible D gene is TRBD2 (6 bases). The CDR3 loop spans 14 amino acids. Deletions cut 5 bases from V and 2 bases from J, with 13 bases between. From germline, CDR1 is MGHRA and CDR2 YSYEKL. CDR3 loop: CASSIYGGPYEQYF. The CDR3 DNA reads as TGCGCCAGCAGCATCTACGGGGGACCCTACGAGCAGTACTTC.

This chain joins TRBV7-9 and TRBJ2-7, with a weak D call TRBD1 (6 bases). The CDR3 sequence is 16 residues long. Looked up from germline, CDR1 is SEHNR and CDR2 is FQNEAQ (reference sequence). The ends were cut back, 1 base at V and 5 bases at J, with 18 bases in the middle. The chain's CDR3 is CASSLGRNRVGDEQYF. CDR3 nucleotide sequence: TGTGCCAGCAGCTTAGGCCGCAACAGGGTAGGCGACGAGCAGTACTTC.

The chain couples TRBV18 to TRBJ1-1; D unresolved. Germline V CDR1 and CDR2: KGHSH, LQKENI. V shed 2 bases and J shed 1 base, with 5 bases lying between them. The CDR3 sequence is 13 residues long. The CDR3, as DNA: TGTGCCAGCTCACCATTGGCGAACACTGAAGCTTTCTTT. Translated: CASSPLANTEAFF.

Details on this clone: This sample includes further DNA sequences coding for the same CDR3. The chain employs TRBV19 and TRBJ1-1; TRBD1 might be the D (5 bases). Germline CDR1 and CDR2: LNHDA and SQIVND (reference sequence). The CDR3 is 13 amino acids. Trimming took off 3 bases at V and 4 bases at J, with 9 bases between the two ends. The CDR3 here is CASSITGGTEAFF. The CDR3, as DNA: TGTGCCAGTAGTATTACGGGGGGCACTGAAGCTTTCTTT.

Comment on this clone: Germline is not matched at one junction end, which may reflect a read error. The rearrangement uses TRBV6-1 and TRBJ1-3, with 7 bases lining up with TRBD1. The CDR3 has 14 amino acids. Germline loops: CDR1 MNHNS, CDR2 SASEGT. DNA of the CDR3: TGTGCCAGCATTGAAAGGGGGCCGGGAAACACCATATATTTT. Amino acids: CASIERGPGNTIYF.

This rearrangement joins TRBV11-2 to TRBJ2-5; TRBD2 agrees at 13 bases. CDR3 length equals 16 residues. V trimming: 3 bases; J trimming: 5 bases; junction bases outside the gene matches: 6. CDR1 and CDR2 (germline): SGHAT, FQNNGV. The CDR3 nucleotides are TGTGCCAGCAGCTTCCTACTAGCGGGGGGGCAGGAGACCCAGTACTTC. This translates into CASSFLLAGGQETQYF. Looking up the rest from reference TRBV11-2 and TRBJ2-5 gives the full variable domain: EAGVAQSPRYKIIEKRQSVAFWCNPISGHATLYWYQQILGQGPKLLIQFQNNGVVDDSQLPKDRFSAERLKGVDSTLKIQPAKLEDSAVYLCASSFLLAGGQETQYFGPGTRLLVL.

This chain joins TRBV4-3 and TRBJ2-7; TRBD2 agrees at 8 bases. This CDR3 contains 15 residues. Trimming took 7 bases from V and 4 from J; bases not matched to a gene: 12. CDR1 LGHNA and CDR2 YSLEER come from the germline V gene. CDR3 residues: CASTERGGDPYEQYF. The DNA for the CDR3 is TGCGCCAGCACCGAACGGGGGGGGGATCCGTACGAGCAGTACTTC.

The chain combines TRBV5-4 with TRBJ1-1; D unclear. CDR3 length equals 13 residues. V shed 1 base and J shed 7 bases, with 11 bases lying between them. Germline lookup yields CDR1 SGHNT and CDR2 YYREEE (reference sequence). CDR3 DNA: TGTGCCAGCAGCTTGCAGGACTGGGTTGAAGCTTTCTTT. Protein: CASSLQDWVEAFF.

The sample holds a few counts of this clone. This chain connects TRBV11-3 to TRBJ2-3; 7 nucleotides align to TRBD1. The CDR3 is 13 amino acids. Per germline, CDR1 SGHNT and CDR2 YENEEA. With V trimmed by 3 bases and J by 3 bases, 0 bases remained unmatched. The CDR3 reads CASSLGQTDTQYF. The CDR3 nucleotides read TGTGCCAGCAGCTTGGGACAGACAGATACGCAGTATTTT.

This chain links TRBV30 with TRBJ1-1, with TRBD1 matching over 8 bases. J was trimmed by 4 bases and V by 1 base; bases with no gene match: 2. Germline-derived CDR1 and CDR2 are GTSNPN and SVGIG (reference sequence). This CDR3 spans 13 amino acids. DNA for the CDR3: TGTGCCTGGAGTGGGACAGGGACCACTGAAGCTTTCTTT. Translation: CAWSGTGTTEAFF.

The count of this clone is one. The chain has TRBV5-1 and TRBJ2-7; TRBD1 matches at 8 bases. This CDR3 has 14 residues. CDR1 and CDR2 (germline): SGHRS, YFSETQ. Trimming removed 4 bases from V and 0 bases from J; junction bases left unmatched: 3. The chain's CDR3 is CASSGTGLSYEQYF. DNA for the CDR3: TGCGCCAGCAGCGGGACAGGACTCTCCTACGAGCAGTACTTC.

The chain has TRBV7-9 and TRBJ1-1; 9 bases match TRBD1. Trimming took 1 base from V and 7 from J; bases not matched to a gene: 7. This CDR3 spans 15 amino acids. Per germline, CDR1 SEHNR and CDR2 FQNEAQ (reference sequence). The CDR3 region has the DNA TGTGCCAGCAGCTTAGACCGGGACAGGGACGATGAAGCTTTCTTT. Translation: CASSLDRDRDDEAFF.

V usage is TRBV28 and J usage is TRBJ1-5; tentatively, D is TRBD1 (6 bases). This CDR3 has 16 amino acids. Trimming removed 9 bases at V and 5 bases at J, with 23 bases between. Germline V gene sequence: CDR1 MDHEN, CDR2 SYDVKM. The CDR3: CASQAIWGQEYQPQHF. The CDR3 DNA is TGTGCCAGTCAAGCTATTTGGGGGCAGGAGTATCAGCCCCAGCATTTT. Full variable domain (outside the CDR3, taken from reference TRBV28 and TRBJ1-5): DVKVTQSSRYLVKRTGEKVFLECVQDMDHENMFWYRQDPGLGLRLIYFSYDVKMKEKGDIPEGYSVSREKKERFSLILESASTNQTSMYLCASQAIWGQEYQPQHFGDGTRLSIL.